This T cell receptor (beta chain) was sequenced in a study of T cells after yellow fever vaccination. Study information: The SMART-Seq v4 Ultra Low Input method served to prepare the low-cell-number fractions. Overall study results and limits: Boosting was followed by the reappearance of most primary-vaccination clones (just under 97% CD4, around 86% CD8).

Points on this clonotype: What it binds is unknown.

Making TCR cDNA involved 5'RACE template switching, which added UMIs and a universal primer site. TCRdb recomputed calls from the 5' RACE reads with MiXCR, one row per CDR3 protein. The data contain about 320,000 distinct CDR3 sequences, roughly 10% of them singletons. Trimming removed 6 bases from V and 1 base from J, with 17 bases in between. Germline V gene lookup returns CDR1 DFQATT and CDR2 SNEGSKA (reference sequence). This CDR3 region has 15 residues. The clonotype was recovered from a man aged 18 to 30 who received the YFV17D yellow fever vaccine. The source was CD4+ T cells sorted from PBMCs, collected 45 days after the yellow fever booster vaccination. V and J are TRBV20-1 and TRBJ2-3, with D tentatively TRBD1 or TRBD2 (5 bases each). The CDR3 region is CSATGTPAGTDTQYF. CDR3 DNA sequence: TGCAGTGCCACCGGGACCCCAGCCGGCACAGATACGCAGTATTTT.